The T cell receptor beta chain under discussion was sequenced for a study of cytomegalovirus exposure and HLA in healthy donors. Study details: Approximately 80 million unique TCRs, all from HLA-typed donors, were included in an early release of the data.

CDR1 and CDR2 (germline): SGHTS, YDEGEE. V was pared by 4 bases and J by 6 bases, with 10 bases between. The CDR3 runs to 12 residues. The study ran its PCR with 60 Vbeta and 13 Jbeta primers. Using immunoSEQ multiplex PCR, the repertoire was profiled, and TCRdb retains in-frame clones only, with some absent. The top ten hold about 1.5% of the sample, which has 180,000 or so clones, roughly 80% seen once. The V call is TRBV5-8, the J call TRBJ1-2; TRBD1 might be the D (6 bases). This sequence originates from a man aged 35-49 years in good health and CMV-seronegative. Source material: PBMCs. The CDR3 DNA sequence: TGTGCCAGCAGCCGACGGACAGATGGCTACACCTTC. Its translation: CASSRRTDGYTF. Supplemented by reference TRBV5-8 and TRBJ1-2, the full variable domain reads EAGVTQSPTHLIKTRGQQATLRCSPISGHTSVYWYQQALGLGLQFLLWYDEGEERNRGNFPPRFSGRQFPNYSSELNVNALELEDSALYLCASSRRTDGYTFGSGTRLTVV.